This is a list of T cell receptor beta chains from one sample in a study of cytomegalovirus exposure and HLA in healthy donors. TCRdb's table, derived via immunoSEQ multiplex PCR, lists solely in-frame clones and lacks some. The table records about 160,000 clones, roughly 84% of them present only once. Sequences were obtained from PBMCs. These receptor sequences come from a young man in good health and CMV-seronegative. Each CDR3 is given with its conserved first and last residue. D genes are given only for firm matches. The listing skips clone size in some rows; elsewhere it reads once, few, many or a size class.

v_call,cdr3_length,clone_size,d_call,j_call,cdr3_nt,cdr3_aa
TRBV25-1,17,once,-,TRBJ2-5,TGTGCCAGCAGTGACCATGGGGCCGTCACCATGGGGGAGACCCAGTACTTC,CASSDHGAVTMGETQYF
TRBV10-3,16,-,-,TRBJ2-4,TGTGCCATCAGTGCTGTTAGGGGGTCTCCCAAAAACATTCAGTACTTC,CAISAVRGSPKNIQYF
TRBV28,17,few,TRBD2,TRBJ2-5,TGTGCCAGCAGCCAATTGCCGGGACTAGGACGCGGGGAGACCCAGTACTTC,CASSQLPGLGRGETQYF
TRBV7-9,12,few,-,TRBJ1-3,TGTGCCGAGGGCGACTCTGGAAACACCATATATTTT,CAEGDSGNTIYF
TRBV6-6,15,few,-,TRBJ2-3,TGTGCCAGCAGTTACTTCGGGGTGGGTACAGATACGCAGTATTTT,CASSYFGVGTDTQYF
TRBV6-6,13,-,-,TRBJ2-5,TGTGCCAGCAGTTGGGCAGGGAGGGAGACCCAGTACTTC,CASSWAGRETQYF
TRBV6-6,15,-,TRBD1,TRBJ2-7,TGTGCCAGCAGGAGCCCCGGGACAGGACCCTACGAGCAGTACTTC,CASRSPGTGPYEQYF
TRBV7-8,15,once,TRBD1,TRBJ1-6,TGTGCCAGCAGCTTTTGGACAGGGGTGGATTCACCCCTCCACTTT,CASSFWTGVDSPLHF
TRBV9,16,-,TRBD1,TRBJ2-5,TGTGCCAGCAGCGTAAGCCCGAGACAGGGCCAAGAGACCCAGTACTTC,CASSVSPRQGQETQYF
TRBV7-9,15,-,TRBD1,TRBJ1-5,TGTGCCAGCAGTCACGACAGGGGAGGACGTCAGCCCCAGCATTTT,CASSHDRGGRQPQHF
TRBV28,12,-,-,TRBJ1-1,TGTGCCAGCACCTCAGGGAACACTGAAGCTTTCTTT,CASTSGNTEAFF
TRBV11-2,16,-,-,TRBJ2-3,TGTGCCAGCAGCTTACTTACCGGGACACAAGTCGATACGCAGTATTTT,CASSLLTGTQVDTQYF
TRBV7-2,18,-,TRBD1,TRBJ1-3,TGTGCCAGCAGCTTAGTCCCTCCTCGACAGGGAGTCGGAAACACCATATATTTT,CASSLVPPRQGVGNTIYF
TRBV19,15,-,TRBD1,TRBJ2-7,TGTGCCAGTAGTAGGAAGGGACAGGAGCCCTACGAGCAGTACTTC,CASSRKGQEPYEQYF
TRBV7-9,12,few,-,TRBJ2-1,TGTGCCAGCAGCTTAGCCAACAATGAGCAGTTCTTC,CASSLANNEQFF
TRBV19,14,-,-,TRBJ2-2,TGTGCCAGTAGTATGGCCAGGGATGGCGGGGAGCTGTTTTTT,CASSMARDGGELFF
TRBV18,14,-,-,TRBJ2-7,TGTGCCAGCTCACCAGAGGCTGGAACCTACGAGCAGTACTTC,CASSPEAGTYEQYF
TRBV2,15,-,TRBD2,TRBJ2-7,TGTGCCAGCAGTGTTCTAGCGGGAGGGCAGGGCGAGCAGTACTTC,CASSVLAGGQGEQYF
TRBV12-5,14,-,-,TRBJ1-4,TGTGCTAGTGGTACAACAGGGCTGGATGAAAAACTGTTTTTT,CASGTTGLDEKLFF
TRBV9,14,-,-,TRBJ1-1,TGTGCCAGCAGCACTTCTCAGGGAGGTACTGAAGCTTTCTTT,CASSTSQGGTEAFF
TRBV7-9,18,-,-,TRBJ1-6,TGTTCCAGCAAGGGGTCGGGGGTTGAGAGCTCCTATAATTCACCCCTCCACTTT,CSSKGSGVESSYNSPLHF
TRBV9,17,-,TRBD2,TRBJ2-2,TGTGCCGGCAGCGTAGTAGCTAGCGGGGGGACCACCGGGGAGCTGTTTTTT,CAGSVVASGGTTGELFF
TRBV7-2,15,-,-,TRBJ1-5,TGTGCCAGCAGTTTCCTAGGGGAGGGCAATCAGCCCCAGCATTTT,CASSFLGEGNQPQHF
TRBV28,15,-,TRBD1,TRBJ1-6,TGTGCCAGCAGTTTATGGGGGACAGGTGGTTCACCCCTCCACTTT,CASSLWGTGGSPLHF
TRBV29-1,16,-,-,TRBJ2-3,TGCAGCGTCCGAACAAGACAGTCGGAGAGCACAGATACGCAGTATTTT,CSVRTRQSESTDTQYF
TRBV7-9,14,-,-,TRBJ2-7,TGTGCCAGCAGCCCCGCGACACCCCCCTCCGAGCAGTACTTC,CASSPATPPSEQYF
TRBV28,15,-,-,TRBJ2-7,TGTGCCAGCAGTATCGGGACACGAAAAGCCTACGAGCAGTACTTC,CASSIGTRKAYEQYF
TRBV19,16,-,-,TRBJ1-5,TGTGCCAGTAGTATCGTTTTCGGAAGGGGTGGTCAGCCCCAGCATTTT,CASSIVFGRGGQPQHF
TRBV7-9,15,-,-,TRBJ1-2,TGTGCCAGCAGCTTTAACGAGGGAGGCGGACATGGCTACACCTTC,CASSFNEGGGHGYTF
TRBV5-1,15,-,TRBD2,TRBJ2-3,TGCGCCAGCAGCTTTAGCGGGAGTTGGGCAGATACGCAGTATTTT,CASSFSGSWADTQYF
TRBV5-1,19,-,TRBD2,TRBJ2-2,TGCGCCAGCAGCTTGGATCCCTTCCTAGCGGGCCTAGACACCGGGGAGCTGTTTTTT,CASSLDPFLAGLDTGELFF
TRBV6-4,15,once,TRBD1,TRBJ1-2,TGTGCCAGCAGTGACCCCGGGACAGGGAACTATGGCTACACCTTC,CASSDPGTGNYGYTF
TRBV19,14,-,TRBD1,TRBJ2-7,TGTGCCAGTAGTAGTTTTACAGGGGACTACGAGCAGTACTTC,CASSSFTGDYEQYF
TRBV28,13,-,-,TRBJ1-5,TGTGCCAGCAGTTCCCCCAGTTATCAGCCCCAGCATTTT,CASSSPSYQPQHF
TRBV7-8,15,few,-,TRBJ2-1,TGTGCCAGCAGCTTAGGTCGGGACTCCTACAATGAGCAGTTCTTC,CASSLGRDSYNEQFF
TRBV5-1,13,-,-,TRBJ2-1,TGCGCCAGCAGCTGGGACACGAGGAATGAGCAGTTCTTC,CASSWDTRNEQFF
TRBV29-1,12,-,-,TRBJ2-3,TGCAGCGTTGAATCGAGCGGAGATACGCAGTATTTT,CSVESSGDTQYF
TRBV2,12,-,-,TRBJ1-2,TGTGCCAGCAGAAGAGGGTCCTATGGCTACACCTTC,CASRRGSYGYTF
TRBV28,14,-,TRBD1,TRBJ1-1,TGTGCCAGCTGGACAGGGTATTCGGGTGGTGAAGCTTTCTTT,CASWTGYSGGEAFF
TRBV5-6,13,-,-,TRBJ1-5,TGTGCCAGCAGCTTTCGTCAGGATCAGCCCCAGCATTTT,CASSFRQDQPQHF
TRBV5-4,16,-,-,TRBJ2-1,TGTGCCAGCAGCTTGGAAGGGCGGGCAACTCACAATGAGCAGTTCTTC,CASSLEGRATHNEQFF
TRBV5-1,16,-,TRBD2,TRBJ2-7,TGCGCCAGCAGCACAACTAGCGGGGGGCCCCTCTACGAGCAGTACTTC,CASSTTSGGPLYEQYF
TRBV9,14,-,TRBD2,TRBJ2-7,TGTGCCAGCAGCATCACGGGGGGGCGAGACGAGCAGTACTTC,CASSITGGRDEQYF
TRBV20-1,11,-,TRBD1,TRBJ1-2,TGCAGTGCTTTTGGGACAGCTGGCTACACCTTC,CSAFGTAGYTF
TRBV25-1,13,-,-,TRBJ1-2,TGTGCCAGCAGTGCGGCAGGGAACTATGGCTACACCTTC,CASSAAGNYGYTF
TRBV19,18,once,TRBD2,TRBJ2-5,TGTGCCAGTAGTACCCCCAGGTACTTCGGACTAGCGGGGGAGACCCAGTACTTC,CASSTPRYFGLAGETQYF
TRBV7-9,16,-,TRBD2,TRBJ2-3,TGTGCCAGCAGCTCCCCGACTAGCGGGAGGACAGATACGCAGTATTTT,CASSSPTSGRTDTQYF
TRBV5-5,13,-,-,TRBJ2-5,TGTGCCAGCACCCCGAGGCGGGGAGAGACCCAGTACTTC,CASTPRRGETQYF
TRBV18,18,-,TRBD1,TRBJ1-3,TGTGCCAGCTCACCCCCGAACCGGGACAGGAGAACTGGAAACACCATATATTTT,CASSPPNRDRRTGNTIYF
TRBV5-5,12,-,-,TRBJ1-2,TGTGCCAGCAGCTTGAACTACTATGGCTACACCTTC,CASSLNYYGYTF
TRBV7-6,17,-,TRBD1,TRBJ2-1,TGTGCCAGCAGCTTAGGTTACAGGGGGAGGTTGTTCAATGAGCAGTTCTTC,CASSLGYRGRLFNEQFF
TRBV27,15,once,-,TRBJ1-1,TGTGCCAGCAGGCTGGCGGGAGTGGGGAACACTGAAGCTTTCTTT,CASRLAGVGNTEAFF
TRBV5-4,15,-,TRBD1,TRBJ2-1,TGTGCCAGCAGCCTCGACAGGGGCACCTACAATGAGCAGTTCTTC,CASSLDRGTYNEQFF
TRBV11-2,14,-,-,TRBJ2-5,TGTGCCAGCAGCTTAGTGCGGGCCGAAGAGACCCAGTACTTC,CASSLVRAEETQYF
TRBV5-8,17,-,-,TRBJ1-4,TGTGCCAGCAGTTTTCGAAACCACAGGGCCGCTGGGGAAAAACTGTTTTTT,CASSFRNHRAAGEKLFF
TRBV28,13,-,TRBD2,TRBJ2-7,TGTGCCAGCAGGCTTCGGGGGGCCTACGAGCAGTACTTC,CASRLRGAYEQYF
TRBV20-1,10,few,-,TRBJ2-7,TGCAGTGCTAGAGATCTCGAGCAGTACTTC,CSARDLEQYF
TRBV7-3,13,-,-,TRBJ2-7,TGTGCCAGCAGCTTAACGAATCGGGGGGAGCAGTACTTC,CASSLTNRGEQYF
TRBV4-1,13,-,-,TRBJ2-1,TGCGCCAGCAGCCTCGGGACTGTTAATGAGCAGTTCTTC,CASSLGTVNEQFF